The clone carrying this T cell receptor (beta chain) has a handful of counts. Its antigen is unknown. Using its own MiXCR run on the RACE reads, TCRdb lists one record per CDR3 protein. The sample shows more than 250,000 distinct CDR3 sequences, around 7% of them seen only once. Indicated time point: pre-sensitization, week 0. Stated treatment: therapeutic diphenylcyclopropenone sensitization with weekly scalp DPC. The V gene's germline CDR1 is SGHTA and CDR2 FQGTGA. The CDR3 is 11 residues long. V lost 1 base to trimming and J lost 7 bases, with 2 bases between them. This sample is drawn from a study of human T cells and chemical hapten exposure. Study-wide background: Chiefly women, the patients showed alopecia areata, totalis or universalis. Broader study findings: Counts of TCRs above 1 in 1000 frequency stayed unchanged with DPC sensitization.

This receptor was identified in a man in his late teens or twenties with alopecia areata. Some clones in this sample may be carry-over from other donors' samples. This specimen consisted of whole blood, obtained in connection with sensitization to the hapten diphenylcyclopropenone (DPC). The V gene is TRBV7-3, the J gene TRBJ2-1; D is unresolved. CDR3 DNA: TGTGCCAGCAGCTTAAAAAATGAGCAGTTCTTC. Amino acids: CASSLKNEQFF.